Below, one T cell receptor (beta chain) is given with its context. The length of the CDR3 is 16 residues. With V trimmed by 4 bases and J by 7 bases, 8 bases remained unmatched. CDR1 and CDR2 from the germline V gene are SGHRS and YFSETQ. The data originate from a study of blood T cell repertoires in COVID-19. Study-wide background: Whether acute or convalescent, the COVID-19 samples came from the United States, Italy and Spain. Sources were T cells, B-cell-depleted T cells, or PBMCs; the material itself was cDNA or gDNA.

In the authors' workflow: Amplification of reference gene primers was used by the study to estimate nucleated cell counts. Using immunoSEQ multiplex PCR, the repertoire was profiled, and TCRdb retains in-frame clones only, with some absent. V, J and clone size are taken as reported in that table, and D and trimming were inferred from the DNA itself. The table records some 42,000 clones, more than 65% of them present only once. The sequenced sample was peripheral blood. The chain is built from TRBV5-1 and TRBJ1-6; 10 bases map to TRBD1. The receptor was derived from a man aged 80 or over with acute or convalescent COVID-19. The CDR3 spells CASSRSGTGENSPLHF. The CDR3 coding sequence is TGCGCCAGCAGCCGTTCCGGGACAGGGGAAAATTCACCCCTCCACTTT.